This T cell receptor beta chain was documented in a study of T cells in Graves' hyperthyroidism and ophthalmopathy. Whole-study results and caveats: Most expanded thyroid clonotypes above 0.001 also appeared in blood.

Regions amplified from RNA transcripts were the TCR beta CDR3 regions. Carried out on the TCR CDR3, a first-round RT-PCR used the HTBI primer set. One entry per CDR3 protein, called by TCRdb with MiXCR from the multiplex PCR reads. Of around 440,000 distinct CDR3 sequences listed, about 15% are singletons. This CDR3 comprises 15 residues. Between the trimmed V and J ends, which lost 0 bases and 9 bases, there was a span of 14 bases. CDR1 LNHNV and CDR2 YYDKDF come from the germline V gene (reference sequence). This clonotype showed up many times. The antigen is not known. The sample was blood. The source is a woman aged 18 to 35 with Graves' hyperthyroidism. The chain combines TRBV15 with TRBJ1-4; no firm D call. The CDR3 DNA sequence: TGTGCCACCAGCAGAGAGCGGGAGGGAAGCCAAAAACTGTTTTTT. Translation gives CATSREREGSQKLFF.